The 25 T cell receptor beta chains listed next were all sequenced from one sample in a study of blood T cell repertoires in COVID-19. Profiling relied on immunoSEQ multiplex PCR, and the TCRdb table lists in-frame clones only, not all of them. Among about 160,000 clones listed, roughly four fifths were seen once. The specimen sequenced was peripheral blood. The receptor set was obtained from a woman of 80 years or more with acute or convalescent COVID-19.

The V call is TRBV21-1, the J call TRBJ2-7; the table's D call, TRBD1, was not checked against the DNA. TRBV21-1 is an annotated pseudogene. There are 19 residues in the CDR3. This CDR3 reads CASSKAPRDRAVEGGEQYF. CDR3 DNA: TGTGCCAGCAGCAAAGCCCCCCGAGACAGGGCGGTAGAGGGTGGCGAGCAGTACTTC.

The V and J genes are TRBV4-2 and TRBJ2-2, with 7 bases identical to TRBD1. This CDR3 contains 13 residues. In germline, CDR1 is LGHNA, CDR2 YNFKEQ. With 4 bases clipped from V and 8 bases from J, the junction kept 4 bases outside the gene matches. CDR3: CASSRTGAGELFF. CDR3 nucleotides: TGTGCCAGCAGCCGAACAGGGGCGGGGGAGCTGTTTTTT.

CDR3 protein: CASTWDTRDEQFF. In nucleotides, the CDR3 is TGTGCCAGTACCTGGGACACTCGGGATGAGCAGTTCTTC. This chain joins TRBV12-3 or TRBV12-4 and TRBJ2-1, with a possible D match to TRBD1 (6 bases). The V and J ends lost 9 bases and 8 bases respectively, with 17 bases between them. This CDR3 contains 13 residues.

V is TRBV7-2 and J is TRBJ1-2; unclear D gene. CDR3 length equals 12 residues. The V gene lost 5 bases and the J gene lost 6 bases, with 10 bases spanning the gap. Germline CDR1 is SGHTA and CDR2 is FQGNSA. CDR3 loop: CASSQLRDGYTF. The DNA of the CDR3 is TGTGCCAGCAGCCAGCTACGGGATGGCTACACCTTC.

This clone came up once. The chain uses TRBV12-3 or TRBV12-4 and TRBJ2-3; D may be TRBD1 (5 bases). The V and J ends lost 8 bases and 6 bases respectively, with 15 bases between them. The length of the CDR3 is 13 residues. The DNA of the CDR3 is TGTGCCAGCCGGGTAGGGGCCGCGGATACGCAGTATTTT. Its translation: CASRVGAADTQYF.

The chain uses TRBV9 and TRBJ1-2; D is undetermined. The germline CDR1 and CDR2 sequences are SGDLS and YYNGEE. Trimming cost V 0 bases and J 5 bases, with 14 bases left between them. CDR3 length: 15 amino acids. CDR3 region: CASSVGYSGGYGYTF. The CDR3 nucleotides are TGTGCCAGCAGCGTAGGGTACAGCGGAGGGTATGGCTACACCTTC.

This clone was observed a few times. V is TRBV7-2 and J is TRBJ2-7; a possible D gene is TRBD2 (6 bases). Trimming pared 5 bases from V and 3 bases from J, leaving 20 bases between. The CDR3 is 16 amino acids. Germline V lookup: CDR1 SGHTA, CDR2 FQGNSA. The CDR3 coding sequence is TGTGCCAGCAGCCTACCTTCGGGGGACCGGGGCTACGAGCAGTACTTC. Translation gives CASSLPSGDRGYEQYF.

The rearrangement links TRBV6-2 or TRBV6-3 to TRBJ1-5, with TRBD1 matching over 7 bases. CDR1 and CDR2 (germline): MNHEY, SVGEGT. This CDR3 comprises 15 residues. The junction had 5 bases not matched to a gene; V was cut back by 2 bases and J by 4 bases. The CDR3 sequence is CASSYTQGWNQPQHF. CDR3 DNA sequence: TGTGCCAGCAGTTACACACAGGGGTGGAATCAGCCCCAGCATTTT.

The CDR3 region is CASIRQGLEAFF. CDR3 nucleotides: TGTGCCAGCATCCGACAGGGTCTTGAAGCTTTCTTT. The chain recombines TRBV5-6 with TRBJ1-1; 7 nucleotides line up with TRBD1. Germline V lookup: CDR1 SGHDT, CDR2 YYEEEE. CDR3 length equals 12 residues. V lost 6 bases, J lost 7 bases, and 6 bases stayed unmatched.

This chain links TRBV6-5 with TRBJ2-7; 7 nucleotides line up with TRBD1. The CDR3 covers 14 residues. Looked up from germline, CDR1 is MNHEY and CDR2 is SVGAGI. J was trimmed by 3 bases and V by 9 bases; bases with no gene match: 11. The CDR3 nucleotides read TGTGCCAGTCACTCGGGACAGAAAAACTACGAGCAGTACTTC. Translating it yields CASHSGQKNYEQYF.

This clone is a singleton in its sample. The chain employs TRBV9 and TRBJ1-6; 7 nucleotides agree with TRBD1. There are 14 residues in the CDR3. J was trimmed by 8 bases and V by 4 bases; bases with no gene match: 6. Germline CDR1 SGDLS, CDR2 YYNGEE. The CDR3 DNA reads TGTGCCAGCAGCTTCAATGACAGGGATTCACCCCTCCACTTT. Its protein is CASSFNDRDSPLHF.

The genes are TRBV5-1 and TRBJ2-1; 9 positions agree with TRBD2. Per germline, CDR1 SGHRS and CDR2 YFSETQ. The CDR3 loop spans 15 amino acids. With V trimmed by 1 base and J by 9 bases, 8 bases remained unmatched. As DNA, the CDR3 is TGCGCCAGCAGCTTGTCACCTAGCGGGAACCCTGAGCAGTTCTTC. The encoded protein is CASSLSPSGNPEQFF.

The CDR3 DNA is TGCAGTGCCAACTACGCAGATACGCAGTATTTT. It is translated as CSANYADTQYF. This chain links TRBV20-1 with TRBJ2-3; no reliable D call. V dropped 6 bases and J dropped 4 bases, with 8 bases sitting between them. Per germline, CDR1 DFQATT and CDR2 SNEGSKA (reference sequence). The CDR3 loop spans 11 amino acids.

About this clone itself: Other nucleotide sequences from this sample produce the same CDR3. The chain couples TRBV3-1 (or the pseudogene TRBV3-2) to TRBJ2-7, with unresolved D. Trimming took off 1 base at V and 3 bases at J, with 4 bases between the two ends. Germline assignment: CDR1 LGHDT and CDR2 YNNKEL (reference sequence). The length of the CDR3 is 12 residues. CDR3: CASSQAGYEQYF. The DNA of the CDR3 is TGTGCCAGCAGCCAAGCAGGCTACGAGCAGTACTTC.

The genes are TRBV24-1 and TRBJ2-1; 9 bases match TRBD2. Trimming cost V 6 bases and J 7 bases; bases outside gene matches: 9. The CDR3 contains 15 residues. CDR1 is KGHDR, CDR2 SFDVKD, per germline. The CDR3 DNA reads TGTGCCACCAGTCGTGGCGGGGGGGTTACGAATGAGCAGTTCTTC. Its protein is CATSRGGGVTNEQFF.

Only a few counts were recorded for this clone. The chain joins TRBV5-1 to TRBJ1-2; 9 positions agree with TRBD1. Germline lookup yields CDR1 SGHRS and CDR2 YFSETQ. CDR3 length equals 16 residues. The V segment lost 0 bases and the J segment 1 base; nucleotides outside the gene matches: 4. The CDR3 here is CASSLDGQGHNYGYTF. The CDR3 DNA reads TGCGCCAGCAGCTTGGATGGACAGGGGCATAACTATGGCTACACCTTC.

This rearrangement joins TRBV29-1 to TRBJ1-5, with 10 bases matching TRBD1. The junction had 5 bases not matched to a gene; V was cut back by 7 bases and J by 5 bases. This CDR3 is built from 13 residues. Germline CDR1 reads SQVTM; CDR2 reads ANQGSEA. As DNA, the CDR3 is TGCAGCGCCTCCGGGACAGGGGATCAGCCCCAGCATTTT. Residues: CSASGTGDQPQHF.

This rearrangement joins TRBV2 to TRBJ2-1; no firm D call. V shed 5 bases and J shed 5 bases, with 10 bases lying between them. This CDR3 is 13 amino acids long. CDR1 is SNHLY, CDR2 FYNNEI, per germline. CDR3 in amino acids: CASSQDLNNEQFF. The CDR3 DNA sequence: TGTGCCAGCAGTCAAGACTTGAACAATGAGCAGTTCTTC.

The chain carries TRBV5-8 and TRBJ1-6; D is undetermined. Between the trimmed V and J ends, which lost 7 bases and 7 bases, there was a span of 12 bases. CDR1 and CDR2 (germline): SGHTS, YDEGEE. The CDR3 sequence is 13 residues long. The CDR3 region has the DNA TGTGCCAGCTGCCTACGAGGCAATTCACCCCTCCACTTT. Amino acids: CASCLRGNSPLHF.

This clone was recorded once. V usage is TRBV6-2 or TRBV6-3 and J usage is TRBJ1-5, with a tentative D call TRBD1 (5 bases). CDR1 is MNHEY, CDR2 SVGEGT, per germline. This CDR3 region has 14 residues. Trimming took 6 bases from V and 5 from J, leaving 14 bases between them. CDR3 nucleotide sequence: TGTGCCAGCAGCCCTCCCGGGGGGGATCAGCCCCAGCATTTT. It encodes CASSPPGGDQPQHF.

The rearrangement uses TRBV19 and TRBJ1-2; no firm D call. The ends were cut back, 2 bases at V and 3 bases at J, with 7 bases in the middle. The CDR3 contains 13 residues. Germline CDR1 LNHDA, CDR2 SQIVND (reference sequence). The CDR3 is CASSISVYYGYTF. The CDR3 DNA follows: TGTGCCAGTAGTATATCGGTGTACTATGGCTACACCTTC.

The chain joins TRBV7-2 to TRBJ2-3; TRBD2 agrees at 8 bases. The V gene's germline CDR1 is SGHTA and CDR2 FQGNSA. The length of the CDR3 is 16 residues. With 4 bases clipped from V and 4 bases from J, the junction kept 10 bases outside the gene matches. The CDR3 region is CASSSRRGGLADTQYF. For the CDR3, the DNA is TGTGCCAGCAGCTCTAGGCGCGGGGGGCTGGCAGATACGCAGTATTTT.

The chain has TRBV3-1 (or the pseudogene TRBV3-2) and TRBJ1-1; D ambiguous. The CDR3 sequence is 15 residues long. The V end was cut by 0 bases, the J end by 0 bases, with 8 bases between. Per germline, CDR1 LGHDT and CDR2 YNNKEL (reference sequence). The CDR3 loop is CASSQDRQLNTEAFF. CDR3 nucleotide sequence: TGTGCCAGCAGCCAAGATAGACAACTGAACACTGAAGCTTTCTTT.

The V and J genes are TRBV11-1 and TRBJ1-4; D is ambiguous. CDR1 and CDR2 (germline): SGHAT, FQDESV (reference sequence). This CDR3 is built from 14 residues. Between the trimmed V and J ends, which lost 1 base and 4 bases, there was a span of 7 bases. The CDR3: CASSLGRSNEKLFF. CDR3 DNA sequence: TGTGCCAGCAGCTTAGGTCGGAGTAATGAAAAACTGTTTTTT.

This chain connects TRBV27 to TRBJ1-1; possibly TRBD1 for D (6 bases). The V end was cut by 0 bases, the J end by 10 bases, with 21 bases between. This CDR3 contains 16 residues. Germline V CDR1 and CDR2: MNHEY, SMNVEV (reference sequence). CDR3 residues: CASSLSNIDTGSGAFF. CDR3 DNA: TGTGCCAGCAGTTTATCGAATATTGACACAGGGTCTGGAGCTTTCTTT.